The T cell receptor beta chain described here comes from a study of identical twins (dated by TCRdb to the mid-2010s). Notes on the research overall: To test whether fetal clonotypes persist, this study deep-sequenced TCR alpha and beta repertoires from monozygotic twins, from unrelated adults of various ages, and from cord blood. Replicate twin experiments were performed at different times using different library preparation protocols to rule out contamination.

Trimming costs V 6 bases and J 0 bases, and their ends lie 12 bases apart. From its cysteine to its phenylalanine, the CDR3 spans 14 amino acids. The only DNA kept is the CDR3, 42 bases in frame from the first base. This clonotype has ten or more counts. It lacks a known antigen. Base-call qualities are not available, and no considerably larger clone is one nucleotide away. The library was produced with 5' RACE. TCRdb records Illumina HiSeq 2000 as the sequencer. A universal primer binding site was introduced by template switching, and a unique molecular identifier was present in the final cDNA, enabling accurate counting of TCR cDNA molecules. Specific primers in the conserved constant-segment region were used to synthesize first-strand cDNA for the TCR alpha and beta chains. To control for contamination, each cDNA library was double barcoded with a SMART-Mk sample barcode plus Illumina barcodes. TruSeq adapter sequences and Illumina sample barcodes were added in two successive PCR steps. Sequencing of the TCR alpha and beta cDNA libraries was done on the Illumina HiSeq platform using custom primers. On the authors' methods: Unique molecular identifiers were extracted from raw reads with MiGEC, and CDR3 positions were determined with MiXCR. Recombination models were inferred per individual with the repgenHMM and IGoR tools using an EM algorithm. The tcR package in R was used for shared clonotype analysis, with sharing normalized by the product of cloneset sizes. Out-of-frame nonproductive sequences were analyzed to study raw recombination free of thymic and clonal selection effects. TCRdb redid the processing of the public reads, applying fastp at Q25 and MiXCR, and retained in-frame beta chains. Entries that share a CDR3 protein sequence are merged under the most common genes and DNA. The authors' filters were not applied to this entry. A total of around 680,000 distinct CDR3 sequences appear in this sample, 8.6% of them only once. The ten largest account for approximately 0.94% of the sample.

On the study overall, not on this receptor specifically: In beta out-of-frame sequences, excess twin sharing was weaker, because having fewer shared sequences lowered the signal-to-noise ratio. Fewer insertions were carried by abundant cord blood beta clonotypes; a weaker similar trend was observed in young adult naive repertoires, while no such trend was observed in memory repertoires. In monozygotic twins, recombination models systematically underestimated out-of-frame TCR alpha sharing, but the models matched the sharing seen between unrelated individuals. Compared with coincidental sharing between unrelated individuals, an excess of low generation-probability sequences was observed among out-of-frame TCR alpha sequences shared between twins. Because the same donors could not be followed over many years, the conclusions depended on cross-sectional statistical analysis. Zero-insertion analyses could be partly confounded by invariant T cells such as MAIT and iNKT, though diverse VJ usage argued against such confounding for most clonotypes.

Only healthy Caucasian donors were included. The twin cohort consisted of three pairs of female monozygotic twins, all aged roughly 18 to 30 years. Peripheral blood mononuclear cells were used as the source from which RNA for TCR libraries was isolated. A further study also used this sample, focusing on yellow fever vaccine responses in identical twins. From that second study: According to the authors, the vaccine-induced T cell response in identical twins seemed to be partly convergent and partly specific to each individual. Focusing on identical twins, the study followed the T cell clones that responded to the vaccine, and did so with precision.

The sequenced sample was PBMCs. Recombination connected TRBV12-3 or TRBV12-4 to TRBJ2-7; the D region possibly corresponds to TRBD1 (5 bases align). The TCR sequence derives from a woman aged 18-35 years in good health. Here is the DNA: TGTGCCAGCAGCCTGAAGGACAACTCCTACGAGCAGTACTTC. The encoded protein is CASSLKDNSYEQYF.